Below, 7 T cell receptor beta chains from the same sample are listed, as sequenced in a study of beta chain features in type 1 diabetes. Study findings and constraints: Type 1 diabetes patients had moderately but significantly shorter TCRB CDR3s in all four CD4+ subsets.

Expressed TCRB transcripts were sequenced after all isolated RNA was converted to cDNA. Produced via immunoSEQ multiplex PCR; TCRdb's table is partial and in-frame only. The sample carries some 330,000 clones, 10% to 15% recorded once. The antigens these receptors bind are not known. Sequencing was performed on naive CD4+ T cells from blood. The source of these receptors is a woman between 18 and 29 years old with type 1 diabetes.

J is TRBJ2-5 and V is TRBV10-3; the D gene is possibly TRBD2 (5 bases). The length of the CDR3 is 12 residues. V lost 10 bases, J lost 1 base, and 10 bases lay in between. Germline values: CDR1 ENHRY, CDR2 SYGVKD. The CDR3 spells CATSRGQETQYF. The CDR3 DNA sequence: TGTGCCACCTCTCGGGGCCAAGAGACCCAGTACTTC.

This chain joins TRBV5-4 and TRBJ2-1; the match to TRBD1 covers 10 bases. Germline V CDR1 and CDR2: SGHNT, YYREEE (reference sequence). V shed 0 bases, J shed 0 bases, and the junction held 3 bases outside the gene matches. The CDR3 is made up of 17 amino acids. This CDR3 is CASSLGTGGFSYNEQFF. DNA of the CDR3: TGTGCCAGCAGCTTGGGGACAGGGGGATTCTCCTACAATGAGCAGTTCTTC.

This sequence joins TRBV15 and TRBJ2-5; maybe TRBD2 (6 bases). Per germline, CDR1 LNHNV and CDR2 YYDKDF (reference sequence). This CDR3 is built from 15 residues. Trimming pared 1 base from V and 3 bases from J, leaving 12 bases between. The CDR3 spells CATSRAGGSKETQYF. CDR3 sequence (DNA): TGTGCCACCAGCAGAGCCGGGGGTTCGAAAGAGACCCAGTACTTC.

The sample holds a few counts of this clone. The CDR3 sequence: CAISGTGPRFTDTQYF. CDR3 bases: TGTGCCATCAGTGGGACAGGACCCCGTTTCACAGATACGCAGTATTTT. The chain is built from TRBV10-3 and TRBJ2-3; 7 bases match TRBD1. This CDR3 is built from 16 residues. The germline CDR1 and CDR2 sequences are ENHRY and SYGVKD. J gave up 2 bases and V 4 bases, and 9 bases lay outside the gene matches.

This clone was observed a handful of times. V usage is TRBV11-2 and J usage is TRBJ2-7; TRBD1 might be the D (5 bases). The CDR3 has 14 residues. V was shortened by 5 bases and J by 3 bases, with 14 bases between the two germline ends. In germline, CDR1 is SGHAT, CDR2 FQNNGV. The CDR3 DNA follows: TGTGCCAGCAGCGCCGCAGGACATTACTACGAGCAGTACTTC. This translates into CASSAAGHYYEQYF.

Here the CDR3 reads CASSPLQDPSTGELFF. In DNA form, the CDR3 reads TGTGCCAGCTCACCTCTACAGGACCCCAGCACCGGGGAGCTGTTTTTT. V is TRBV18 and J is TRBJ2-2, with a tentative D call TRBD1 (5 bases). This CDR3 has 16 residues. Germline values: CDR1 KGHSH, CDR2 LQKENI. Trimming took 3 bases from V and 4 from J, leaving 15 bases between them.

The genes are TRBV5-1 and TRBJ1-1; possibly TRBD1 for D (6 bases). CDR3 length: 14 amino acids. Trimming stripped 4 bases from V and 5 bases from J, with 15 bases between. In germline, CDR1 is SGHRS, CDR2 YFSETQ. CDR3 in amino acids: CASSTDSFDTEAFF. In DNA, the CDR3 is TGCGCCAGCAGCACGGACAGTTTTGATACTGAAGCTTTCTTT.